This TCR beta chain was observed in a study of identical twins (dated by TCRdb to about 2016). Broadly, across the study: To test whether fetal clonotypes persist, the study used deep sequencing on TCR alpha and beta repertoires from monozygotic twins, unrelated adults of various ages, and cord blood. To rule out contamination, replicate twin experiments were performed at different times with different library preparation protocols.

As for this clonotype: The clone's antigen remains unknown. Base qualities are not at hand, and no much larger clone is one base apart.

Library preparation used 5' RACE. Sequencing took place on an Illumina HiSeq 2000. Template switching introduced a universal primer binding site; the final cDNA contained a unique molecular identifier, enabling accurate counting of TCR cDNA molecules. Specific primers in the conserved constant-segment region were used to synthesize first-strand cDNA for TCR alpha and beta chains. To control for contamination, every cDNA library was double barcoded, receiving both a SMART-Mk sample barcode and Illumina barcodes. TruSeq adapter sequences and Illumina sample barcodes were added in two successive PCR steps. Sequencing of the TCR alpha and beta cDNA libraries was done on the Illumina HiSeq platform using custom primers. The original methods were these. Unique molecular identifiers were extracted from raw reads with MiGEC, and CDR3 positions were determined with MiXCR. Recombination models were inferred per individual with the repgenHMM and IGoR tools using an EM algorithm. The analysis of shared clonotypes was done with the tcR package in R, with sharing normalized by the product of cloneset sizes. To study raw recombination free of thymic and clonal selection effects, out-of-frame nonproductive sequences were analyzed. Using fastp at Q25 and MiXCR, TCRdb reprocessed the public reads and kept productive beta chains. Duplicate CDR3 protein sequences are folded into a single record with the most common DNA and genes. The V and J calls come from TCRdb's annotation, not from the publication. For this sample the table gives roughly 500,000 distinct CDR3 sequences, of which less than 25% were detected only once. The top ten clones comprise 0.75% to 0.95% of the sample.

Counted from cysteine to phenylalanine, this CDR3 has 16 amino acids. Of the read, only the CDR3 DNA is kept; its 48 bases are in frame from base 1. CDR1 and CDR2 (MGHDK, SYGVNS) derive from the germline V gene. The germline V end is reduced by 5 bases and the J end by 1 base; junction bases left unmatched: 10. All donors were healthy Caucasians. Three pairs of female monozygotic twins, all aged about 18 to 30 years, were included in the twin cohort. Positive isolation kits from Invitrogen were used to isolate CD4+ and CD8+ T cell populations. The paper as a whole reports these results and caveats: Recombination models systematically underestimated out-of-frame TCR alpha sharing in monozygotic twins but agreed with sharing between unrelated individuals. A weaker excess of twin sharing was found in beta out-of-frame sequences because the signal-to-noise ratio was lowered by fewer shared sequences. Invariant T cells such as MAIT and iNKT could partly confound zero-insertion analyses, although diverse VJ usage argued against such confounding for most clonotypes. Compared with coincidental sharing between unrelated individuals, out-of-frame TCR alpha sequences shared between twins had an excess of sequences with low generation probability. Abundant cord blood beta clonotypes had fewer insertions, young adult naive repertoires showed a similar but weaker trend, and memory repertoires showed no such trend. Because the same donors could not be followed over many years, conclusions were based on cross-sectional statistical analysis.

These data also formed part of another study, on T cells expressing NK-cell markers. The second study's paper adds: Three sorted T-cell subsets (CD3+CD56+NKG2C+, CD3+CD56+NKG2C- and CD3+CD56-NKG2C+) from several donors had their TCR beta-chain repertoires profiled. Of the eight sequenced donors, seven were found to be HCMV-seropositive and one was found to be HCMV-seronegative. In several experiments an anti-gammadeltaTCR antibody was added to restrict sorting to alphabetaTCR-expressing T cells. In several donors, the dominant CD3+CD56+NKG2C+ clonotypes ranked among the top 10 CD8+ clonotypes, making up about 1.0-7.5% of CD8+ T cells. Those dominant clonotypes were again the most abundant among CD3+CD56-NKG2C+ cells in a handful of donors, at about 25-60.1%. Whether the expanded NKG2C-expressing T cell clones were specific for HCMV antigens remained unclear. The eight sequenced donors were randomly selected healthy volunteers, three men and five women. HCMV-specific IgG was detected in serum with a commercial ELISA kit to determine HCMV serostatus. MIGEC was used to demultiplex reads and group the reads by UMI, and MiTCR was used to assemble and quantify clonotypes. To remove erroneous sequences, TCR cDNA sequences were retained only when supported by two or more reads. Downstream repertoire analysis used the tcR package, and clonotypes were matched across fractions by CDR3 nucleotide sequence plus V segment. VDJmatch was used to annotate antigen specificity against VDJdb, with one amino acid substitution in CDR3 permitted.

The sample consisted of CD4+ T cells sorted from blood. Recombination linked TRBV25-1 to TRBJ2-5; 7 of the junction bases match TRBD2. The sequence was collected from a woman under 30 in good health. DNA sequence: TGTGCCAGCAGTAATCGGCCAGCGGGGCTCCAAGAGACCCAGTACTTC. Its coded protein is CASSNRPAGLQETQYF.